The rows below give T cell receptor beta chains drawn from one sample of a study of blood T cell dynamics during melanoma immunotherapy. Data came from immunoSEQ multiplex PCR; TCRdb stores just in-frame clones and leaves some out. The top ten clones hold more than 10% of a sample with roughly 6,100 clones, over 90% of them seen once. The source was cell-free DNA from blood, collected from a patient treated with checkpoint blockade. These TCRs come from a human donor with melanoma. Both conserved end residues are part of each CDR3. The D gene is left open where the match is weak. Clone size is shown for a subset of rows, as once, few, many or a class of expanded clone.

j_gene | d_gene | abundance | v_gene | CDR3aa | CDR3nt
TRBJ1-5 | TRBD1 | NA | TRBV7-8 | CASSFRQGTRDQPQHF | TGTGCCAGCAGCTTTCGACAGGGTACCCGTGATCAGCCCCAGCATTTT
TRBJ2-5 | TRBD2 | NA | TRBV28 | CASSLELAGNQETQYF | TGTGCCAGCAGTTTAGAACTAGCGGGGAACCAAGAGACCCAGTACTTC
TRBJ2-7 | NA | NA | TRBV6-5 | CASTSLYGNSEQYF | TGTGCCAGCACCTCTCTTTATGGGAACTCCGAGCAGTACTTC
TRBJ2-5 | NA | NA | TRBV5-4 | CASTPGVGETQYF | TGTGCCAGCACCCCGGGTGTCGGGGAGACCCAGTACTTC
TRBJ2-7 | NA | NA | TRBV5-5 | CASSFIGYEQYF | TGTGCCAGCAGCTTTATAGGGTACGAGCAGTACTTC
TRBJ2-5 | NA | NA | TRBV9 | CASSSGTLSQETQYF | TGTGCCAGCAGCTCCGGGACTCTCTCTCAAGAGACCCAGTACTTC
TRBJ2-7 | NA | NA | TRBV9 | CASSVEGERGRQYF | TGTGCCAGCAGCGTAGAGGGAGAACGGGGGCGTCAGTACTTC
TRBJ1-2 | NA | once | TRBV7-2 | CASSSNSATYGYTF | TGTGCCAGCAGCTCCAATTCGGCGACGTATGGCTACACCTTC
TRBJ1-1 | NA | NA | TRBV5-1 | CASSLWGNTEAFF | TGCGCCAGCAGCTTGTGGGGGAACACTGAAGCTTTCTTT
TRBJ2-2 | TRBD2 | once | TRBV4-2 | CASSQDLPGGRVYTGELFF | TGTGCCAGCAGCCAAGATCTGCCCGGCGGGAGGGTTTACACCGGGGAGCTGTTTTTT
TRBJ2-7 | TRBD1 | NA | TRBV18 | CASSLGTGRDYEQYF | TGTGCCAGCTCACTAGGGACAGGGCGAGACTACGAGCAGTACTTC
TRBJ2-7 | NA | once | TRBV11-2 | CASSLDSGHSYEQYF | TGTGCCAGCAGCTTAGATAGTGGCCATTCCTACGAGCAGTACTTC
TRBJ2-2 | NA | NA | TRBV19 | CASSIGARANTGELFF | TGTGCCAGTAGTATAGGGGCGCGGGCGAACACCGGGGAGCTGTTTTTT
TRBJ2-6 | TRBD2 | once | TRBV4-3 | CASSRRGRGANVLTF | TGCGCCAGCAGCCGGCGCGGGAGAGGGGCCAACGTCCTGACTTTC
TRBJ1-2 | NA | NA | TRBV29-1 | CSVRQDTNYGYTF | TGCAGCGTAAGACAGGATACGAACTATGGCTACACCTTC
TRBJ1-1 | NA | NA | TRBV5-4 | CASSGKGEAFF | TGTGCCAGCAGCGGTAAGGGGGAAGCTTTCTTT
TRBJ2-2 | NA | NA | TRBV11-3 | CASSAGSNTGELFF | TGTGCCAGCAGCGCCGGATCGAACACCGGGGAGCTGTTTTTT
TRBJ1-1 | NA | NA | TRBV28 | CASSFLRSMNTEAFF | TGTGCCAGCAGTTTCCTCCGGAGCATGAACACTGAAGCTTTCTTT
TRBJ1-1 | NA | NA | TRBV4-1 | CASSQDRGFTEAFF | TGCGCCAGCAGCCAAGATAGGGGGTTCACTGAAGCTTTCTTT
TRBJ2-5 | NA | NA | TRBV6-6 | CASSYLDTAAKYF | TGTGCCAGCAGTTACCTGGACACAGCTGCGAAATACTTC
TRBJ2-7 | TRBD2 | NA | TRBV4-3 | CASSQGPPGGRLYEQYF | TGCGCCAGCAGCCAAGGGCCCCCTGGCGGGAGATTATACGAGCAGTACTTC
TRBJ1-5 | NA | NA | TRBV19 | CASSRAGGSNQPQHF | TGTGCCAGTAGTAGGGCAGGAGGGAGCAATCAGCCCCAGCATTTT
TRBJ2-7 | TRBD1 | NA | TRBV5-1 | CASSLGVWGQGAYEQYF | TGCGCCAGCAGCTTGGGGGTGTGGGGACAGGGTGCCTACGAGCAGTACTTC
TRBJ2-2 | TRBD1 | NA | TRBV7-8 | CADRAGNTGELFF | TGTGCCGACAGGGCGGGGAACACCGGGGAGCTGTTTTTT
TRBJ2-7 | NA | NA | TRBV5-1 | CASSLDHPYEQYF | TGCGCCAGCAGCTTAGACCACCCCTACGAGCAGTACTTC
TRBJ2-3 | NA | NA | TRBV7-8 | CASSLQGDTQYF | TGTGCCAGCAGCCTACAGGGAGATACGCAGTATTTT
TRBJ2-7 | TRBD1 | NA | TRBV7-2 | CASSQWDRAYSYEQYF | TGTGCCAGCAGCCAGTGGGACAGGGCCTACTCCTACGAGCAGTACTTC
TRBJ1-5 | NA | NA | TRBV5-6 | CASSLQGGPQHF | TGTGCCAGCAGCTTACAAGGGGGTCCCCAGCATTTT
TRBJ2-1 | NA | NA | TRBV5-1 | CASSLGYGGIGSYNEQFF | TGCGCCAGCAGCTTGGGTTACGGCGGGATTGGTTCCTACAATGAGCAGTTCTTC
TRBJ2-1 | NA | once | TRBV11-2 | CASSLAGGSYNEQFF | TGTGCCAGCAGCTTAGCAGGTGGCTCCTACAATGAGCAGTTCTTC
TRBJ2-5 | NA | NA | TRBV6-5 | CASSYLGSGSGAQYF | TGTGCCAGCAGTTATTTGGGCAGTGGGTCGGGGGCCCAGTACTTC
TRBJ1-2 | NA | NA | TRBV18 | CASSREGDYGYTF | TGTGCCAGCTCCAGGGAGGGGGACTATGGCTACACCTTC
TRBJ2-7 | NA | NA | TRBV7-2 | CASSLVVAGEYEQYF | TGTGCCAGCAGCTTAGTGGTGGCAGGGGAATACGAGCAGTACTTC
TRBJ2-3 | NA | once | TRBV7-2 | CASSSPTGLLSDTQYF | TGTGCCAGCAGCTCGCCGACAGGCCTACTTTCAGATACGCAGTATTTT
TRBJ1-5 | TRBD1 | NA | TRBV29-1 | CSAQQGGEQPQHF | TGCAGCGCCCAACAGGGGGGTGAGCAGCCCCAGCATTTT
TRBJ2-5 | NA | NA | TRBV7-2 | CASSWASEQYF | TGTGCCAGCAGCTGGGCGTCTGAGCAGTACTTC
TRBJ2-2 | TRBD2 | once | TRBV27 | CASVLVAGGRGELFF | TGTGCCAGCGTCCTAGTAGCGGGAGGGAGGGGGGAGCTGTTTTTT
TRBJ2-3 | TRBD1 | NA | TRBV19 | CASSKRQGSTDTQYF | TGTGCCAGTAGTAAGAGACAGGGGAGCACAGATACGCAGTATTTT
TRBJ1-6 | NA | NA | TRBV2 | CASSASSSNSPLHF | TGTGCCAGCAGTGCTAGCAGCAGTAATTCACCCCTCCACTTT
TRBJ2-7 | TRBD2 | few | TRBV6-1 | CASSEKFAGGPRPYEQYF | TGTGCCAGCAGTGAGAAGTTTGCGGGAGGGCCTCGTCCCTACGAGCAGTACTTC